This T cell receptor beta chain was obtained from a study of Ad26.COV2.S vaccination and SARS-CoV-2 variants. The sample's treatment: roughly 20 received Ad26.COV2.S at low or high dose, single or two shots; several received placebo; per-sample allocation not given. It was on day 63 after the first vaccine or placebo injection that samples were taken. Boston provided a donor who was an adult aged 18-55 years. From germline, CDR1 is LGHNA and CDR2 YNFKEQ. CDR3 length: 16 amino acids. V shed 0 bases, J shed 4 bases, and the junction held 4 bases outside the gene matches. Some clones are missing from TCRdb's copy, which holds only in-frame ones; the method was immunoSEQ multiplex PCR. The data contain around 340,000 clones, 86% of them singletons.

The sequences come from peripheral blood, collected in a trial of Ad26.COV2.S vaccine versus placebo. The origin of this receptor is a person between 18 and 60 years old who received the Ad26.COV2.S COVID-19 vaccine or a placebo. The chain is built from TRBV4-2 and TRBJ2-3; 10 bases map to TRBD2. Here the CDR3 reads CASSQELAGVADTQYF. The CDR3 DNA is TGTGCCAGCAGCCAAGAGCTAGCGGGGGTAGCAGATACGCAGTATTTT.